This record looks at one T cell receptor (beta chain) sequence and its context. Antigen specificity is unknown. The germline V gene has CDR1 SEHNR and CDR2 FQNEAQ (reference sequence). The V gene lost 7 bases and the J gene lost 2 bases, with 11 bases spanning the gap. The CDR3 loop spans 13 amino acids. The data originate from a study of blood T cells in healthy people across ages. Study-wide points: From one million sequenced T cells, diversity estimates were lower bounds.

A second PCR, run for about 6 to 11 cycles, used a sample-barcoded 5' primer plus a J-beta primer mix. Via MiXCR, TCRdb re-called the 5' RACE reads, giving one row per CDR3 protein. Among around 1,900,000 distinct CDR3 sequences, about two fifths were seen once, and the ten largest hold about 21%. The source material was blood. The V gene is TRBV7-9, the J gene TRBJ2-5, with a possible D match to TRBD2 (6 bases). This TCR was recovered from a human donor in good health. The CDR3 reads CASIPGGQETQYF. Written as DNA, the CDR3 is TGTGCCAGCATCCCTGGGGGGCAAGAGACCCAGTACTTC. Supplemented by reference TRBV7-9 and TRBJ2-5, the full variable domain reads DTGVSQNPRHKITKRGQNVTFRCDPISEHNRLYWYRQTLGQGPEFLTYFQNEAQLEKSRLLSDRFSAERPKGSFSTLEIQRTEQGDSAMYLCASIPGGQETQYFGPGTRLLVL.